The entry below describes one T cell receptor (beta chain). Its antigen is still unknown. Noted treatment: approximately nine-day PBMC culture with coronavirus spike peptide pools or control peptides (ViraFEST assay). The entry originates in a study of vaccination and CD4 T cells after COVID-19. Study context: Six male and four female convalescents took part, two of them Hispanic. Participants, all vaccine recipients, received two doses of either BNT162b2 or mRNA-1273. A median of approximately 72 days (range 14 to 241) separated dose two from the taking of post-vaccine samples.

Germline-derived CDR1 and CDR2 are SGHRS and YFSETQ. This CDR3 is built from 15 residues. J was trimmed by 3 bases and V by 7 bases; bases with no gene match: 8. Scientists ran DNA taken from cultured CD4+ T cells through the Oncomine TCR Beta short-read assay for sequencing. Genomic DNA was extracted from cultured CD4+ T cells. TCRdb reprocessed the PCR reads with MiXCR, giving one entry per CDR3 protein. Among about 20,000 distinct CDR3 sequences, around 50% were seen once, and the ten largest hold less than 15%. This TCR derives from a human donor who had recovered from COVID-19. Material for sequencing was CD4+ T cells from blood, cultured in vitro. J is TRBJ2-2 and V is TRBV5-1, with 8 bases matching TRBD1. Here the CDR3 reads CASDRGELDTGELFF. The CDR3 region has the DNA TGCGCCAGCGACAGGGGCGAACTCGACACCGGGGAGCTGTTTTTT. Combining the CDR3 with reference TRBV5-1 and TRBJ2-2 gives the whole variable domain KAGVTQTPRYLIKTRGQQVTLSCSPISGHRSVSWYQQTPGQGLQFLFEYFSETQRNKGNFPGRFSGRQFSNSRSEMNVSTLELGDSALYLCASDRGELDTGELFFGEGSRLTVL.